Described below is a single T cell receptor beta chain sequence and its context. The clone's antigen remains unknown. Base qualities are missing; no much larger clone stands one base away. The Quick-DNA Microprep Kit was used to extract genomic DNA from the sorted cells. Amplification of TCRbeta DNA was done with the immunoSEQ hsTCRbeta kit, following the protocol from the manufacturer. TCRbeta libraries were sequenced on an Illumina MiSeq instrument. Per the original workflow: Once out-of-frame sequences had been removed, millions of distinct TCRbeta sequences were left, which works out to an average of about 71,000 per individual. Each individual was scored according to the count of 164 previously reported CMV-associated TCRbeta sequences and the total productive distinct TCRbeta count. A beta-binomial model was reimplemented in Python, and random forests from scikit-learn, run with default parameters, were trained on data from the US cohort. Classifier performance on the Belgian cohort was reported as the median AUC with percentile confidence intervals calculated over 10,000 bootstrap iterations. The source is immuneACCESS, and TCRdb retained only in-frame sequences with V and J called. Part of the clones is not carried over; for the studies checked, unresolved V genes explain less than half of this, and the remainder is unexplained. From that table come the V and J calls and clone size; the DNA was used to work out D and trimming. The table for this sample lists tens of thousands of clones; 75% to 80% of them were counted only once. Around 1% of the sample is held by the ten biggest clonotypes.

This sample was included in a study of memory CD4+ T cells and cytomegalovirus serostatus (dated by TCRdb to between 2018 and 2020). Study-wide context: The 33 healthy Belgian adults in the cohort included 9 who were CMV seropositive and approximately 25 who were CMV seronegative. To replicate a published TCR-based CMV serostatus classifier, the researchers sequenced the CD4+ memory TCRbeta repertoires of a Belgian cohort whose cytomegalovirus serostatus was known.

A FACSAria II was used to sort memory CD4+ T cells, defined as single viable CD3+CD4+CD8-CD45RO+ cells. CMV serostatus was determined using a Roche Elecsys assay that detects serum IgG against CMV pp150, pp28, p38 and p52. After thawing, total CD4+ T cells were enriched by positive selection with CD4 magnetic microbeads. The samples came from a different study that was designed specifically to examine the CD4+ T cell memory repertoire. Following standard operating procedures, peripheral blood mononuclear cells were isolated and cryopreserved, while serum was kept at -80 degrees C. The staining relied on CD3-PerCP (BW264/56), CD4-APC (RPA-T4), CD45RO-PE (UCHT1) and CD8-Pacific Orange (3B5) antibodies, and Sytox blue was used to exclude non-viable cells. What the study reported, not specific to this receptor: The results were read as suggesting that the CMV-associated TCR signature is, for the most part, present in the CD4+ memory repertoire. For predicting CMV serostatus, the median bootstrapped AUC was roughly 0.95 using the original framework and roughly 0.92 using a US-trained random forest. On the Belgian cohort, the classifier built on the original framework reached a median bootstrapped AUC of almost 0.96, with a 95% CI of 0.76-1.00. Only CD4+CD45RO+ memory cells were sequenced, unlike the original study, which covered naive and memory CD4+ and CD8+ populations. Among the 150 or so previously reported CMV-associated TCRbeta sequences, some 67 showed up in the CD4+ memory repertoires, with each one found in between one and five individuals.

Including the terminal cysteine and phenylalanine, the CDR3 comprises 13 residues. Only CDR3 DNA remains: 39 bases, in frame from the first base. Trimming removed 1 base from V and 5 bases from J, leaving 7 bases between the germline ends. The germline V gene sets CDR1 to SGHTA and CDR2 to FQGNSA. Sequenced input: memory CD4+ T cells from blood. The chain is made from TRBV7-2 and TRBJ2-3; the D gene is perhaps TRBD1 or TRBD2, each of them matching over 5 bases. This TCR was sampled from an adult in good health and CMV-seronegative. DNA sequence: TGTGCCAGCAGCTTAGTTGGGGGAGATACGCAGTATTTT. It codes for CASSLVGGDTQYF. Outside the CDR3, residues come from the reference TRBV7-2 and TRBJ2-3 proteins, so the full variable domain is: GAGVSQSPSNKVTEKGKDVELRCDPISGHTALYWYRQSLGQGLEFLIYFQGNSAPDKSGLPSDRFSAERTGGSVSTLTIQRTQQEDSAVYLCASSLVGGDTQYFGPGTRLTVL.